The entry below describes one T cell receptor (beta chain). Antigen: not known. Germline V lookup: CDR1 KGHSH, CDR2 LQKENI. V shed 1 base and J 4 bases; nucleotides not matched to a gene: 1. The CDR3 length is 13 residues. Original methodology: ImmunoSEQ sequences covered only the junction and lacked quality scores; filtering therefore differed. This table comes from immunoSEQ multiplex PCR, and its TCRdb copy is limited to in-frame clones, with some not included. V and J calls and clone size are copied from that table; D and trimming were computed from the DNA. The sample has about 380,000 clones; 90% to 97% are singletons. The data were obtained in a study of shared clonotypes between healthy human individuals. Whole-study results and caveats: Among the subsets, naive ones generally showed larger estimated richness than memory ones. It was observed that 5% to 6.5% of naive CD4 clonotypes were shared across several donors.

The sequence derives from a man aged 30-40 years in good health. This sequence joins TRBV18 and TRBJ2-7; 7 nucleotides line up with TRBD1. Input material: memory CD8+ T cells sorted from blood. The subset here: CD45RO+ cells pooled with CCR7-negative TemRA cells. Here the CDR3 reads CASSPLTGYEQYF. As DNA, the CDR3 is TGTGCCAGCTCACCACTGACAGGGTACGAGCAGTACTTC.